Below, 29 T cell receptor beta chains from the same sample are listed, as sequenced in a study of monozygotic twins with cystic fibrosis. The protocol was immunoSEQ multiplex PCR, while the TCRdb copy is restricted to in-frame clones and leaves out a portion. Among 30,000 to 35,000 clones, 66% were seen once, and the ten largest hold less than 0.9%. Sequenced sample: blood. Receptor source: a girl aged 10 to 17 with cystic fibrosis.

The V and J genes are TRBV5-1 and TRBJ2-5; 8 nucleotides line up with TRBD2. Germline V gene lookup returns CDR1 SGHRS and CDR2 YFSETQ. The CDR3 totals 15 residues. The J segment lost 4 bases and the V segment lost 2 bases, leaving 7 bases of the junction unmatched. CDR3 sequence reads: CASSFQRERGETQYF. DNA of the CDR3: TGCGCCAGCAGCTTTCAGCGGGAGAGGGGAGAGACCCAGTACTTC.

The genes are TRBV10-3 and TRBJ1-1; TRBD1 is a possible D gene (6 bases). This CDR3 contains 13 residues. Trimming shortened V by 5 bases and J by 1 base, and 8 bases separated the two germline ends. Looked up from germline, CDR1 is ENHRY and CDR2 is SYGVKD. The CDR3 is CAISRQENTEAFF. The CDR3 nucleotides read TGTGCCATCAGTAGACAGGAGAACACTGAAGCTTTCTTT.

The rearrangement links TRBV19 to TRBJ1-1; 7 nucleotides agree with TRBD1. Germline V lookup: CDR1 LNHDA, CDR2 SQIVND (reference sequence). The V segment lost 1 base and the J segment 1 base; nucleotides outside the gene matches: 6. This CDR3 region has 16 residues. This chain's CDR3 is CASSIGGGTANTEAFF. The CDR3 region has the DNA TGTGCCAGTAGTATAGGTGGGGGGACAGCGAACACTGAAGCTTTCTTT.

The chain joins TRBV4-3 to TRBJ2-1; TRBD1 agrees at 10 bases. Germline V gene sequence: CDR1 LGHNA, CDR2 YSLEER. Losses at the gene ends were 4 bases for V and 5 bases for J; bases not matched to a gene: 2. This CDR3 is 14 amino acids long. CDR3 residues: CASSLGTGDNEQFF. In nucleotides, the CDR3 is TGCGCCAGCAGCCTCGGGACAGGGGACAATGAGCAGTTCTTC.

This clone was counted once. The V gene is TRBV5-1, the J gene TRBJ2-3, with D possibly TRBD2 on 5 matching bases. V was clipped by 6 bases and J by 4 bases, with 15 bases between them. This CDR3 spans 14 amino acids. The germline V gene has CDR1 SGHRS and CDR2 YFSETQ. The CDR3 DNA reads TGCGCCAGCACCAGCGGTGAGGTATCAGATACGCAGTATTTT. Amino acid sequence: CASTSGEVSDTQYF. The full variable domain, rest sourced from reference TRBV5-1 and TRBJ2-3, is KAGVTQTPRYLIKTRGQQVTLSCSPISGHRSVSWYQQTPGQGLQFLFEYFSETQRNKGNFPGRFSGRQFSNSRSEMNVSTLELGDSALYLCASTSGEVSDTQYFGPGTRLTVL.

The chain links TRBV9 to TRBJ1-2; D ambiguous. V gave up 4 bases and J gave up 6 bases, with 13 bases separating them. CDR1 and CDR2 (germline): SGDLS, YYNGEE. The CDR3 loop spans 13 amino acids. This CDR3 is CASSQDAGDGYTF. The CDR3 DNA reads TGTGCCAGCAGCCAGGACGCCGGGGATGGCTACACCTTC.

The chain joins TRBV27 to TRBJ2-6, with D tentatively TRBD1 (5 bases). The length of the CDR3 is 15 residues. The V and J ends lost 6 bases and 1 base respectively, with 10 bases between them. CDR1 and CDR2 from the germline V gene are MNHEY and SMNVEV (reference sequence). The CDR3 is CASRNTGSGANVLTF. CDR3 nucleotide sequence: TGTGCCAGCAGAAACACAGGATCTGGGGCCAACGTCCTGACTTTC.

The chain recombines TRBV30 with TRBJ2-5; 11 nucleotides line up with TRBD2. The V segment lost 4 bases and the J segment 5 bases; nucleotides outside the gene matches: 6. This CDR3 comprises 14 residues. CDR1 is GTSNPN, CDR2 SVGIG, per germline (reference sequence). CDR3 in DNA: TGTGCCTGGACTAGCGGGAGGATAGTGGAGACCCAGTACTTC. Protein product: CAWTSGRIVETQYF.

The chain uses TRBV7-8 and TRBJ1-5, with 7 bases identical to TRBD1. The CDR3 totals 13 residues. Trimming cost V 5 bases and J 6 bases; bases outside gene matches: 4. Germline CDR1 SGHVS, CDR2 FQNEAQ. The CDR3 spells CASSQTGIQPQHF. The CDR3 nucleotides are TGTGCCAGCAGCCAGACAGGGATTCAGCCCCAGCATTTT.

The CDR3 sequence is CASSLVPGELFF. DNA of the CDR3: TGTGCCAGCAGCTTGGTGCCCGGGGAGCTGTTTTTT. The chain has TRBV5-4 and TRBJ2-2; D is ambiguous. V lost 0 bases to trimming and J lost 6 bases, with 3 bases between them. The CDR3 length is 12 residues. The V gene's germline CDR1 is SGHNT and CDR2 YYREEE (reference sequence).

The chain combines TRBV11-2 with TRBJ2-3; no clear D gene. Trimming pared 1 base from V and 5 bases from J, leaving 7 bases between. Germline V CDR1 and CDR2: SGHAT, FQNNGV. This CDR3 has 13 residues. The DNA for the CDR3 is TGTGCCAGCAGCTTAGGAGGCCAAGATACGCAGTATTTT. Translation: CASSLGGQDTQYF. Supplemented by reference TRBV11-2 and TRBJ2-3, the full variable domain reads EAGVAQSPRYKIIEKRQSVAFWCNPISGHATLYWYQQILGQGPKLLIQFQNNGVVDDSQLPKDRFSAERLKGVDSTLKIQPAKLEDSAVYLCASSLGGQDTQYFGPGTRLTVL.

J is TRBJ2-7 and V is TRBV2; 10 nucleotides match TRBD2. The germline CDR1 and CDR2 sequences are SNHLY and FYNNEI. J gave up 5 bases and V 6 bases, and 7 bases lay outside the gene matches. The CDR3 extends over 14 amino acids. The CDR3 is CASRETSGNHEQYF. Here the CDR3 DNA reads TGTGCCAGCAGAGAAACTAGCGGGAACCACGAGCAGTACTTC. Full variable domain (rest looked up from reference TRBV2 and TRBJ2-7): EPEVTQTPSHQVTQMGQEVILRCVPISNHLYFYWYRQILGQKVEFLVSFYNNEISEKSEIFDDQFSVERPDGSNFTLKIRSTKLEDSAMYFCASRETSGNHEQYFGPGTRLTVT.

This clone was detected only a few times. In DNA form, the CDR3 reads TGTGCCAGCTCACCAGGTGACGGAGCAGGTCTCTACGAGCAGTACTTC. Translated, it gives CASSPGDGAGLYEQYF. The V call is TRBV18, the J call TRBJ2-7, with D unresolved. The V end lost 2 bases, the J end lost 3 bases, and 17 bases lay between the germline ends. CDR3 length: 16 amino acids. Germline V CDR1 and CDR2: KGHSH, LQKENI.

The sample holds one count of this clone. The V and J genes are TRBV11-3 and TRBJ2-1; D gene uncertain. Germline V gives CDR1 SGHNT, CDR2 YENEEA. Trimming pared 5 bases from V and 1 base from J, leaving 9 bases between. This CDR3 contains 14 residues. The CDR3 nucleotides read TGTGCCAGCAGCGAAGGGCCGTCCTACAATGAGCAGTTCTTC. This translates into CASSEGPSYNEQFF.

This clone was recorded a few times. In DNA form, the CDR3 reads TGTGCCAGCAGCTTAAGGCCCATGACAGGGTTCCTAACCGGGGAGCTGTTTTTT. As protein: CASSLRPMTGFLTGELFF. This chain connects TRBV7-3 to TRBJ2-2; TRBD1 aligns across 7 bases. Germline V gene sequence: CDR1 SGHTA, CDR2 FQGTGA. Trimming cost V 1 base and J 5 bases; bases outside gene matches: 13. The CDR3 sequence is 18 residues long.

The table lists this clone with a few counts. The chain uses TRBV7-2 and TRBJ2-1, with D unclear. The V gene's germline CDR1 is SGHTA and CDR2 FQGNSA. This CDR3 is built from 14 residues. Trimming cost V 8 bases and J 0 bases, with 11 bases left between them. The CDR3 DNA reads as TGTGCCAGCCAACGGGTTAGCTCCTACAATGAGCAGTTCTTC. It yields the protein CASQRVSSYNEQFF.

This clone was observed a handful of times. The chain links TRBV9 to TRBJ2-2; D gene uncertain. This CDR3 is built from 12 residues. Germline V gene data show CDR1 as SGDLS and CDR2 as YYNGEE. V lost 3 bases, J lost 2 bases, and 2 bases lay in between. The CDR3 here is CASSDNTGELFF. As DNA, the CDR3 is TGTGCCAGCAGCGACAACACCGGGGAGCTGTTTTTT.

The chain uses TRBV7-2 and TRBJ1-4; D is undetermined. The length of the CDR3 is 13 residues. V lost 1 base and J lost 7, with 7 bases in between. CDR1 and CDR2 (germline): SGHTA, FQGNSA. This CDR3 reads CASSLDWGEKLFF. Here the CDR3 DNA reads TGTGCCAGCAGCTTAGATTGGGGTGAAAAACTGTTTTTT. The whole variable domain, remainder taken from reference TRBV7-2 and TRBJ1-4, is GAGVSQSPSNKVTEKGKDVELRCDPISGHTALYWYRQSLGQGLEFLIYFQGNSAPDKSGLPSDRFSAERTGGSVSTLTIQRTQQEDSAVYLCASSLDWGEKLFFGSGTQLSVL.

V is TRBV18 and J is TRBJ2-5, with TRBD1 as a possible D gene (5 bases). This CDR3 comprises 13 residues. Looked up from germline, CDR1 is KGHSH and CDR2 is LQKENI. The ends were cut back, 3 bases at V and 5 bases at J, with 10 bases in the middle. This CDR3 is CASSPYSGETQYF. The CDR3 bases are TGTGCCAGCTCACCCTATTCAGGGGAGACCCAGTACTTC.

The CDR3 spells CASSPILYNEQFF. In DNA, the CDR3 is TGTGCCAGCAGCCCGATACTATACAATGAGCAGTTCTTC. The chain employs TRBV7-9 and TRBJ2-1, with D uncertain. V gave up 5 bases and J gave up 4 bases, with 9 bases separating them. The CDR3 sequence is 13 residues long. Per germline, CDR1 SEHNR and CDR2 FQNEAQ (reference sequence).

This clone was recorded a few times. This chain uses TRBV11-2 with TRBJ1-1; D call uncertain. The CDR3 length is 14 residues. Germline-derived CDR1 and CDR2 are SGHAT and FQNNGV. V lost 4 bases to trimming and J lost 4 bases, with 13 bases between them. This CDR3 is CASSSTGPPTEAFF. As DNA, the CDR3 is TGTGCCAGCAGCTCCACGGGCCCTCCCACTGAAGCTTTCTTT.

The sample holds one count of this clone. The rearrangement links TRBV19 to TRBJ1-4, with 9 bases that match TRBD1. Germline CDR1 and CDR2: LNHDA and SQIVND (reference sequence). V was pared by 9 bases and J by 4 bases, with 3 bases of the junction left unmatched. The CDR3 extends over 13 amino acids. Here the CDR3 reads CASRQGGNEKLFF. CDR3 in DNA: TGTGCCAGCAGACAGGGGGGTAATGAAAAACTGTTTTTT. Full variable domain (outside the CDR3, taken from reference TRBV19 and TRBJ1-4): DGGITQSPKYLFRKEGQNVTLSCEQNLNHDAMYWYRQDPGQGLRLIYYSQIVNDFQKGDIAEGYSVSREKKESFPLTVTSAQKNPTAFYLCASRQGGNEKLFFGSGTQLSVL.

This clone was recorded once. This chain uses TRBV13 with TRBJ1-3; D unclear. The CDR3 is 14 amino acids. The V and J ends lost 6 bases and 0 bases respectively, with 9 bases between them. Germline values: CDR1 PRHDT, CDR2 FYEKMQ (reference sequence). Here the CDR3 DNA reads TGTGCCAGCAGGAGGGTAACCTCTGGAAACACCATATATTTT. It codes for CASRRVTSGNTIYF.

The chain uses TRBV11-2 and TRBJ2-7; D possibly corresponds to TRBD2 (5 bases). Germline CDR1 is SGHAT and CDR2 is FQNNGV. The CDR3 has 14 amino acids. Trimming shortened V by 2 bases and J by 0 bases, and 8 bases separated the two germline ends. CDR3 residues: CASSLWTRSYEQYF. Here the CDR3 DNA reads TGTGCCAGCAGCTTATGGACTCGCTCCTACGAGCAGTACTTC.

The table lists this clone with a few counts. The V and J genes are TRBV11-2 and TRBJ1-1; TRBD1 agrees at 7 bases. CDR3 size: 14 residues. V was clipped by 4 bases and J by 3 bases; unmatched bases: 5. Per germline, CDR1 SGHAT and CDR2 FQNNGV. DNA for the CDR3: TGTGCCAGCAGCTCGACAGGGTCTTACACTGAAGCTTTCTTT. Protein product: CASSSTGSYTEAFF.

The chain joins TRBV29-1 to TRBJ1-2; TRBD1 might be the D (5 bases). This CDR3 region has 12 residues. Per germline, CDR1 SQVTM and CDR2 ANQGSEA. Trimming left V 6 bases short and J 7 bases short, with 15 bases between. This CDR3 is CSVMGTMGGYTF. DNA of the CDR3: TGCAGCGTCATGGGGACTATGGGTGGCTACACCTTC.

J is TRBJ2-7 and V is TRBV5-6; tentative D call: TRBD2 (6 bases). The CDR3 contains 13 residues. V gave up 4 bases and J gave up 3 bases, with 11 bases separating them. CDR1 SGHDT and CDR2 YYEEEE come from the germline V gene. CDR3 in DNA: TGTGCCAGCAGCGGCGGGACCTACTACGAGCAGTACTTC. It codes for CASSGGTYYEQYF. The full variable domain, rest sourced from reference TRBV5-6 and TRBJ2-7, is DAGVTQSPTHLIKTRGQQVTLRCSPKSGHDTVSWYQQALGQGPQFIFQYYEEEERQRGNFPDRFSGHQFPNYSSELNVNALLLGDSALYLCASSGGTYYEQYFGPGTRLTVT.

This clone was observed a few times. The chain has TRBV25-1 and TRBJ1-2; perhaps TRBD1 as D (5 bases). The CDR3 contains 13 residues. V dropped 3 bases and J dropped 8 bases, with 13 bases sitting between them. CDR1 is MGHDK and CDR2 is SYGVNS in the germline V gene. The CDR3 reads CASSDRQSGGYTF. CDR3 nucleotide sequence: TGTGCCAGCAGTGATCGACAGTCTGGCGGCTACACCTTC.

V gene TRBV7-2 combines with J gene TRBJ1-2; D may be TRBD1 (5 bases). CDR1 is SGHTA and CDR2 is FQGNSA in the germline V gene. The V end was cut by 1 base, the J end by 8 bases, with 14 bases between. This CDR3 has 14 residues. CDR3: CASSLVPGGIGYTF. The DNA of the CDR3 is TGTGCCAGCAGCTTAGTACCGGGGGGGATAGGCTACACCTTC. The entire variable domain, with the rest obtained from reference TRBV7-2 and TRBJ1-2, is as follows: GAGVSQSPSNKVTEKGKDVELRCDPISGHTALYWYRQSLGQGLEFLIYFQGNSAPDKSGLPSDRFSAERTGGSVSTLTIQRTQQEDSAVYLCASSLVPGGIGYTFGSGTRLTVV.